The 2 T cell receptor beta chains given below trace back to one sample, sequenced in a study of blood T cell repertoires in COVID-19. Only in-frame clones appear in the TCRdb table, and some are missing; sequencing was by immunoSEQ multiplex PCR. The data contain 250,000 to 350,000 clones, less than 85% of them singletons. Sequenced input: peripheral blood. These receptors came from a human donor with COVID-19, enrolled during active disease. The donor label of this sample is uncertain.

This chain connects TRBV9 to TRBJ2-1, with a possible D match to TRBD2 (6 bases). Trimming removed 2 bases from V and 3 bases from J, with 12 bases in between. CDR1 and CDR2 (germline): SGDLS, YYNGEE. The CDR3 loop spans 15 amino acids. As DNA, the CDR3 is TGTGCCAGCAGCGTTAAAGAGGACTACTACAATGAGCAGTTCTTC. Translated, it gives CASSVKEDYYNEQFF.

The chain is built from TRBV24-1 and TRBJ2-3; D is unclear. Germline-derived CDR1 and CDR2 are KGHDR and SFDVKD. The CDR3 consists of 15 residues. Trimming took 7 bases from V and 1 from J, leaving 14 bases between them. CDR3 DNA: TGTGCCACCAGACCCGCCCGAGGAGGCACAGATACGCAGTATTTT. It codes for CATRPARGGTDTQYF.